This T cell receptor (beta chain) is drawn from a study of CD8 T cells in Susac syndrome. The CDR3 spans 13 residues. Germline-derived CDR1 and CDR2 are MNHEY and SMNVEV (reference sequence). V was cut by 5 bases and J by 4 bases, with 10 bases left in between. After extraction with the RNeasy kit, roughly 0.5 to 1 ug of the RNA was reverse transcribed using random hexamers. Coverage of TCR beta CDR3 amplification by immunoSEQ multiplex PCR extended to 54 Vbeta and 13 Jbeta. TCRdb re-called the immunoSEQ multiplex PCR reads through MiXCR, storing one row per CDR3 protein. The sample has roughly 190,000 distinct CDR3 sequences, just under 95% seen once.

This rearrangement joins TRBV27 to TRBJ2-3; D not resolved. The sample was CD4+ T cells from PBMCs. This TCR was recovered from a human donor in good health. The CDR3, as DNA: TGTGCCAGCAGTCCCCCCAGCCCAGATACGCAGTATTTT. This codes for CASSPPSPDTQYF.